One T cell receptor beta chain is described in this entry. The target antigen is unknown. Deletions cut 0 bases from V and 5 bases from J, with 15 bases between. CDR1 is LGHNA and CDR2 is YNFKEQ in the germline V gene. This CDR3 comprises 16 residues. The entry originates in a study of siplizumab effects on memory and regulatory T cells. Study-level findings and limits: Tregs proliferating in siplizumab cultures lacked confirmation of their suppressive function. Naive T cells apparently outstripped memory cells in diversity and seemed major alloresponse contributors.

The method was immunoSEQ multiplex PCR; TCRdb's version includes in-frame clones alone and lacks a portion of them. The repertoire has more than 95,000 clones, less than 95% of them found once; the top ten carry roughly 1.8%. The sequence was collected from a human donor in good health. Sequences were obtained from non-Treg CD4+ T cells sorted from blood. The genes are TRBV4-2 and TRBJ2-3, with D perhaps given as TRBD1 or TRBD2 (5 bases each). The CDR3 loop is CASSQDLTRGGDTQYF. The CDR3 DNA sequence: TGTGCCAGCAGCCAAGATCTCACACGTGGGGGAGATACGCAGTATTTT.